Included here is one T cell receptor (beta chain) sequence, with context. This sample is drawn from a study of human T cells and chemical hapten exposure. As for the study in general: Variability of per-sample TCR yields stemmed mainly from small differences in pooled library volume.

Time point meaning: pre-sensitization, week 0. Specified treatment: therapeutic diphenylcyclopropenone sensitization with weekly scalp DPC. J lost 4 bases, V lost 2 bases, and 6 bases had no gene match. CDR3 size: 17 residues. Germline CDR1 SGHRS, CDR2 YFSETQ. Individual cDNA molecules had unique molecular identifiers attached to them by the library. MiXCR was run by TCRdb on the RACE reads, yielding one entry per CDR3 protein. The sample lists more than 250,000 distinct CDR3 sequences; about 9% were seen once. The chain uses TRBV5-1 and TRBJ2-5, with TRBD2 matching over 15 bases. This specimen was whole blood, taken in connection with sensitization to the hapten diphenylcyclopropenone (DPC). The sequence came from a woman in her 40s with alopecia areata. Some clones in this sample may be carry-over from other donors' samples. In nucleotides, the CDR3 is TGCGCCAGCAGCTTTTTACCGGGACTAGCGGGAGGAGAGACCCAGTACTTC. It encodes CASSFLPGLAGGETQYF.